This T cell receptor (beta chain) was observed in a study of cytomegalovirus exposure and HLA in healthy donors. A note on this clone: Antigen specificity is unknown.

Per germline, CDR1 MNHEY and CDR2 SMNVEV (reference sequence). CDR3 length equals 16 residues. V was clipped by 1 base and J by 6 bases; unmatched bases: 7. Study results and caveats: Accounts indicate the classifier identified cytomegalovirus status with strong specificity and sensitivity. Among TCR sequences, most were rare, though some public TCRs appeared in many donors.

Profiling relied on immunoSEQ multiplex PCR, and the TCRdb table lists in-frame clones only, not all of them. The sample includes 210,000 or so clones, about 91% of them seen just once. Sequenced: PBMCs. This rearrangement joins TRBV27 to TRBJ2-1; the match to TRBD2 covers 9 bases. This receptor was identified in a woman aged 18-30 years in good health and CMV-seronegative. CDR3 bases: TGTGCCAGCAGTTTATACTGGTCTAGCGGGATCAATGAGCAGTTCTTC. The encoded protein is CASSLYWSSGINEQFF.